A single sample gave rise to the 25 T cell receptor beta chains below, sequenced in a study of regulatory T cells in long-lasting Graves disease. Sample time point: persistent/refractory GD, antithyroid drugs over 5 years with positive TRAb. The TCR library was made from RNA extracted from PBMCs. The authors built TCR beta libraries using iRepertoire HTBI primers and Arm-PCR of CDR3 regions. MiXCR, run by TCRdb on the multiplex PCR reads, gives a single entry per CDR3 protein. The table has roughly 500,000 distinct CDR3 sequences, 20% to 25% seen once. The source material was peripheral blood mononuclear cells (PBMCs), sampled when the disease was refractory, from a patient treated with antithyroid drugs. These receptors all come from a female donor with Graves disease.

This clonotype occurred a few times. The rearrangement links TRBV6-1 to TRBJ2-6; 7 nucleotides line up with TRBD1. After removal of 0 bases from V and 4 bases from J, the junction contained 0 bases not matched to a gene. The CDR3 loop spans 15 amino acids. In germline, CDR1 is MNHNS, CDR2 SASEGT. The CDR3 protein is CASSEATGGANVLTF. For the CDR3, the DNA is TGTGCCAGCAGTGAAGCGACAGGGGGGGCCAACGTCCTGACTTTC.

This clonotype was detected ten times or more. The chain carries TRBV6-9 and TRBJ1-2; no firm D call. CDR3 length: 13 residues. V was clipped by 3 bases and J by 8 bases, with 13 bases between them. The germline CDR1 and CDR2 sequences are MNHGY and SVAAGI. CDR3 in amino acids: CASSYEGREGYTF. As DNA, the CDR3 is TGTGCCAGCAGTTACGAGGGAAGAGAGGGCTACACCTTC.

This clonotype was found many times. The V call is TRBV30, the J call TRBJ2-5; D is unclear. This CDR3 contains 14 residues. The V and J ends lost 0 bases and 1 base respectively, with 9 bases between them. The germline CDR1 and CDR2 sequences are GTSNPN and SVGIG (reference sequence). The CDR3 here is CAWSVGGSQETQYF. The CDR3 nucleotides are TGTGCCTGGAGTGTAGGCGGCAGCCAAGAGACCCAGTACTTC. The variable domain in full, with the rest retrieved from reference TRBV30 and TRBJ2-5, is SQTIHQWPATLVQPVGSPLSLECTVEGTSNPNLYWYRQAAGRGLQLLFYSVGIGQISSEVPQNLSASRPQDRQFILSSKKLLLSDSGFYLCAWSVGGSQETQYFGPGTRLLVL.

Regarding this clonotype: A much more abundant neighbour one base away suggests this may be a read error. V gene TRBV28 combines with J gene TRBJ2-7, with 12 bases that match TRBD2. CDR3 length: 18 amino acids. The germline gives CDR1 MDHEN, CDR2 SYDVKM. The CDR3 spells CASSLLIRLAGASHEQYF. As DNA, the CDR3 is TGTGCCAGCAGTTTACTAATTAGACTAGCGGGGGCCTCCCACGAGCAGTACTTC.

The rearrangement joins TRBV29-1 to TRBJ1-1; 7 positions agree with TRBD1. The V gene end was trimmed by 7 bases and the J gene end by 6 bases; junction bases not matched to a gene: 11. Germline values: CDR1 SQVTM, CDR2 ANQGSEA. This CDR3 is built from 13 residues. The CDR3 coding sequence is TGCAGCGCCAGACAGGGACCGACGTCTGAAGCTTTCTTT. Translation gives CSARQGPTSEAFF.

This clonotype showed up many times. This chain uses TRBV20-1 with TRBJ2-7, with a possible D match to TRBD2 (6 bases). The CDR3 extends over 14 amino acids. Trimming stripped 1 base from V and 6 bases from J, with 16 bases between. Germline V CDR1 and CDR2: DFQATT, SNEGSKA (reference sequence). In nucleotides, the CDR3 is TGCAGTGCTAGAGGCGGCGGGGTTCTGAGCGAGCAGTACTTC. It translates to CSARGGGVLSEQYF.

This clonotype occurred a few times. The chain carries TRBV6-2 or TRBV6-3 and TRBJ1-1; tentatively, D is TRBD1 (5 bases). Trimming stripped 5 bases from V and 1 base from J, with 14 bases between. Per germline, CDR1 MNHEY and CDR2 SVGEGT. The CDR3 sequence is 15 residues long. The CDR3 DNA follows: TGTGCCAGCAGTCCTCCGGGGGAGGGGAACACTGAAGCTTTCTTT. As protein: CASSPPGEGNTEAFF.

This clonotype showed up just once. This could be a read error, since a much larger clone is one nucleotide away. It is likely a read error, because the conserved phenylalanine at the end of the CDR3 is missing. The genes are TRBV12-3 or TRBV12-4 and TRBJ2-7, with 10 bases identical to TRBD2. After removal of 6 bases from V and 5 bases from J, the junction contained 10 bases not matched to a gene. The CDR3 is 15 amino acids. CDR3 loop: CASSGTSGESDEQYS. In DNA, the CDR3 is TGTGCCAGCAGCGGCACTAGCGGGGAGAGCGACGAGCAGTACTCC.

This chain connects TRBV11-3 to TRBJ1-2; D not resolved. Trimming took 0 bases from V and 6 from J, leaving 17 bases between them. This CDR3 has 16 residues. Germline CDR1 is SGHNT and CDR2 is YENEEA. This CDR3 is CASSLDQWKGFNGYTF. CDR3 coding DNA: TGTGCCAGCAGCTTAGATCAATGGAAGGGTTTTAATGGCTACACCTTC.

This clonotype occurred many times. The chain carries TRBV28 and TRBJ2-7; D possibly matches TRBD1 or TRBD2 (5 bases each). Per the germline V gene, CDR1 is MDHEN and CDR2 is SYDVKM. Trimming shortened V by 8 bases and J by 2 bases, and 13 bases separated the two germline ends. The CDR3 runs 13 residues. The DNA for the CDR3 is TGTGCCAGCGGGACGGTTGACGCCTACGAGCAGTACTTC. Its translation: CASGTVDAYEQYF.

This clonotype was observed a handful of times. The V and J genes are TRBV20-1 and TRBJ2-7; D possibly corresponds to TRBD2 (7 bases). Germline values: CDR1 DFQATT, CDR2 SNEGSKA (reference sequence). The V end was cut by 4 bases, the J end by 2 bases, with 18 bases between. The CDR3 totals 15 residues. CDR3 region: CSANGLSGGPYEQYF. CDR3 coding DNA: TGCAGTGCTAACGGACTCTCCGGGGGGCCCTACGAGCAGTACTTC.

This clonotype was seen at least ten times. The chain carries TRBV20-1 and TRBJ2-4, with no clear D. V was cut by 0 bases and J by 3 bases, with 12 bases left in between. CDR1 and CDR2 (germline): DFQATT, SNEGSKA (reference sequence). CDR3 length equals 15 residues. CDR3 sequence reads: CSARDGSWGKNIQYF. DNA for the CDR3: TGCAGTGCTAGAGATGGATCTTGGGGCAAAAACATTCAGTACTTC.

V and J are TRBV7-9 and TRBJ2-5; tentatively, D is TRBD2 (6 bases). The J call may be mistaken, given a closer DNA end match to TRBJ2-1. This CDR3 is 15 amino acids long. Germline assignment: CDR1 SEHNR and CDR2 FQNEAQ (reference sequence). The CDR3 DNA follows: TGTGCCAGCAGCTCCCTGGGTATCGCGGGGAATGAGCAGTTCTTC. Translated: CASSSLGIAGNEQFF.

This clonotype has ten or more counts. The rearrangement joins TRBV3-1 to TRBJ2-5; D gene uncertain. The V end lost 6 bases, the J end lost 3 bases, and 8 bases lay between the germline ends. CDR1 and CDR2 (germline): LGHDT, YNNKEL (reference sequence). The CDR3 is 12 amino acids. The CDR3 protein is CASSAPKETQYF. CDR3 bases: TGTGCCAGCAGTGCCCCCAAAGAGACCCAGTACTTC.

About this clonotype itself: Compared with germline, one end of the junction differs, possibly owing to a read error. The gene calls are TRBV9 and TRBJ2-7; D may be TRBD1 (7 bases). The CDR3 consists of 14 residues. In germline, CDR1 is SGDLS, CDR2 YYNGEE. In nucleotides, the CDR3 is TGTGCCGGCAGCGTAGCGGCAGGGGGCTACGAGCAGTACTTC. Protein: CAGSVAAGGYEQYF.

This clonotype showed up many times. V gene TRBV20-1 combines with J gene TRBJ2-2; unclear D gene. Germline CDR1 and CDR2: DFQATT and SNEGSKA (reference sequence). The CDR3 is 11 residues long. Trimming pared 1 base from V and 5 bases from J, leaving 2 bases between. The CDR3 DNA sequence: TGCAGTGCTAGAGGGACCGGGGAGCTGTTTTTT. It yields the protein CSARGTGELFF.

A few counts support this clonotype. J is TRBJ1-1 and V is TRBV7-2; D possibly corresponds to TRBD1 (5 bases). The CDR3 has 16 residues. Germline CDR1 is SGHTA and CDR2 is FQGNSA. The V and J ends lost 5 bases and 4 bases respectively, with 20 bases between them. This CDR3 is CASSPTRGYKGTEAFF. Here the CDR3 DNA reads TGTGCCAGCAGCCCCACGAGGGGCTATAAGGGCACTGAAGCTTTCTTT.

At least ten counts were recorded for this clonotype. The J gene is TRBJ2-5, the V gene TRBV24-1; 10 bases line up with TRBD1. In germline, CDR1 is KGHDR, CDR2 SFDVKD. The trim removed 5 bases at V and 4 bases at J, leaving 6 bases unmatched. This CDR3 spans 15 amino acids. The CDR3 loop reads CATSAWDRGPETQYF. The DNA of the CDR3 is TGTGCCACCAGTGCTTGGGACAGGGGTCCAGAGACCCAGTACTTC.

The table lists this clonotype with many counts. The chain combines TRBV30 with TRBJ1-2; D unresolved. The germline CDR1 and CDR2 sequences are GTSNPN and SVGIG (reference sequence). V was cut by 2 bases and J by 1 base, with 11 bases left in between. The CDR3 runs to 14 residues. The CDR3 loop reads CAWSRSALNYGYTF. The DNA of the CDR3 is TGTGCCTGGAGTAGGTCAGCCCTTAACTATGGCTACACCTTC.

Only a few counts were recorded for this clonotype. This chain uses TRBV12-3 or TRBV12-4 with TRBJ2-1; D tentatively reads TRBD1 or TRBD2 (5 bases each). V lost 5 bases and J 6 bases, leaving 17 bases between the germline ends. This CDR3 contains 15 residues. In DNA, the CDR3 is TGTGCCAGCAGTACTAACCCTGGGACGCCCAATGAGCAGTTCTTC. Translated: CASSTNPGTPNEQFF.

In its sample, this clonotype was seen many times. CDR3 nucleotide sequence: TGTGCCAGCAAAAAGGGGACAGGGGATGGCTACACCTTC. This sequence encodes CASKKGTGDGYTF. The J gene is TRBJ1-2, the V gene TRBV27; TRBD1 matches at 10 bases. J was trimmed by 6 bases and V by 7 bases; bases with no gene match: 5. The germline V gene has CDR1 MNHEY and CDR2 SMNVEV (reference sequence). This CDR3 is 13 amino acids long.

V is TRBV10-3 and J is TRBJ1-1; D might be TRBD1 (6 bases). V dropped 8 bases and J dropped 4 bases, with 11 bases sitting between them. Germline loops: CDR1 ENHRY, CDR2 SYGVKD. This CDR3 has 12 residues. CDR3 region: CAIQRGGTEAFF. The CDR3 DNA is TGTGCCATCCAGAGAGGGGGCACTGAAGCTTTCTTT.

This clonotype showed up many times. The chain links TRBV9 to TRBJ1-2; a possible D gene is TRBD1 (5 bases). CDR3 length: 12 amino acids. Trimming removed 0 bases at V and 7 bases at J, with 7 bases between. Looked up from germline, CDR1 is SGDLS and CDR2 is YYNGEE. The CDR3 protein is CASSVGGTGYTF. The CDR3 nucleotides read TGTGCCAGCAGCGTAGGGGGCACTGGCTACACCTTC. The full variable domain, completed using reference TRBV9 and TRBJ1-2, is DSGVTQTPKHLITATGQRVTLRCSPRSGDLSVYWYQQSLDQGLQFLIQYYNGEERAKGNILERFSAQQFPDLHSELNLSSLELGDSALYFCASSVGGTGYTFGSGTRLTVV.

This clonotype was seen more than once but under ten times. V gene TRBV6-1 combines with J gene TRBJ1-5; D is undetermined. The CDR3 is made up of 14 amino acids. Trimming stripped 6 bases from V and 7 bases from J, with 16 bases between. Per the germline V gene, CDR1 is MNHNS and CDR2 is SASEGT. The CDR3 coding sequence is TGTGCCAGCAGGCGTGGGCAGGAGAGACAGCCCCAGCATTTT. It yields the protein CASRRGQERQPQHF.

V and J are TRBV28 and TRBJ2-3; D uncertain. In germline, CDR1 is MDHEN, CDR2 SYDVKM. Trimming took off 6 bases at V and 5 bases at J, with 9 bases between the two ends. This CDR3 has 12 residues. CDR3 bases: TGTGCCAGCAGCCGCATCGGAGATACGCAGTATTTT. Translated, it gives CASSRIGDTQYF.